These 21 T cell receptor beta chains share one sample of origin, sequenced in a study of blood T cell repertoires in COVID-19. Sequencing used immunoSEQ multiplex PCR; TCRdb keeps in-frame clones, though not all of them. Here the sample spans 280,000 or so clones, approximately 88% being singletons. Sequencing used peripheral blood. The receptors were sampled from a man aged 18 to 35 with active or convalescent COVID-19.

The J gene is TRBJ2-2, the V gene TRBV6-2 or TRBV6-3, with 8 bases aligning to TRBD2. The V gene end was trimmed by 0 bases and the J gene end by 6 bases; junction bases not matched to a gene: 6. The germline V gene encodes CDR1 MNHEY and CDR2 SVGEGT. This CDR3 is built from 16 residues. CDR3 DNA: TGTGCCAGCAGTTACTCTGCGGGGGGCCACGCCGGGGAGCTGTTTTTT. This gives the protein CASSYSAGGHAGELFF.

V is TRBV5-1 and J is TRBJ2-5, with TRBD2 matching 9 bases. Germline lookup yields CDR1 SGHRS and CDR2 YFSETQ. CDR3 length: 15 residues. Germline trimming cut 2 bases from V and 5 bases from J; bases unmatched to any gene: 7. The CDR3 DNA sequence: TGCGCCAGCAGCTTAGCGGGGGGAGTTGACGAGACCCAGTACTTC. It is translated as CASSLAGGVDETQYF. Together with reference TRBV5-1 and TRBJ2-5, the CDR3 gives the full variable domain: KAGVTQTPRYLIKTRGQQVTLSCSPISGHRSVSWYQQTPGQGLQFLFEYFSETQRNKGNFPGRFSGRQFSNSRSEMNVSTLELGDSALYLCASSLAGGVDETQYFGPGTRLLVL.

The J gene is TRBJ1-6, the V gene TRBV6-2 or TRBV6-3, with D uncertain. V was cut by 0 bases and J by 1 base, with 13 bases left in between. Germline V gene sequence: CDR1 MNHEY, CDR2 SVGEGT. This CDR3 spans 18 amino acids. The CDR3 DNA is TGTGCCAGCAGTTACTCGAAGCCGGAGGTGTCCTATAATTCACCCCTCCACTTT. Translation: CASSYSKPEVSYNSPLHF.

The rearrangement joins TRBV5-1 to TRBJ1-6; D unclear. Germline V gene lookup returns CDR1 SGHRS and CDR2 YFSETQ. V was cut by 2 bases and J by 7 bases, with 13 bases left in between. The CDR3 runs 15 residues. CDR3 nucleotides: TGCGCCAGCAGCTTCAGCGGCACGGAGAATTCACCCCTCCACTTT. Translated: CASSFSGTENSPLHF.

Points on this clone: The identical CDR3 is also encoded by other nucleotide sequences in the sample. The CDR3 nucleotides read TGTGCCAGTAGTATCTCGTCAGCTAACTATGGCTACACCTTC. Translation gives CASSISSANYGYTF. The chain uses TRBV19 and TRBJ1-2; D not resolved. This CDR3 is built from 14 residues. V lost 3 bases to trimming and J lost 0 bases, with 8 bases between them. Germline V gene data show CDR1 as LNHDA and CDR2 as SQIVND (reference sequence). Complete variable domain (other parts from reference TRBV19 and TRBJ1-2): DGGITQSPKYLFRKEGQNVTLSCEQNLNHDAMYWYRQDPGQGLRLIYYSQIVNDFQKGDIAEGYSVSREKKESFPLTVTSAQKNPTAFYLCASSISSANYGYTFGSGTRLTVV.

CDR3 nucleotides: TGCGCCAGCAGCGAGGGACAGAGTGCAACTAATGAAAAACTGTTTTTT. Translation: CASSEGQSATNEKLFF. The chain combines TRBV5-1 with TRBJ1-4; 7 bases match TRBD1. CDR1 and CDR2 (germline): SGHRS, YFSETQ. The CDR3 runs to 16 residues. Trimming removed 4 bases from V and 0 bases from J; junction bases left unmatched: 6.

This sequence joins TRBV11-2 and TRBJ1-2; D call uncertain. V was cut by 3 bases and J by 7 bases, with 9 bases left in between. The CDR3 sequence is 12 residues long. From germline, CDR1 is SGHAT and CDR2 FQNNGV. Written as DNA, the CDR3 is TGTGCCAGCAGCTTCCCGGAGGTTGGCTACACCTTC. Translated: CASSFPEVGYTF.

The chain has TRBV9 and TRBJ2-5; 7 nucleotides agree with TRBD2. The germline CDR1 and CDR2 sequences are SGDLS and YYNGEE. The V gene end was trimmed by 0 bases and the J gene end by 4 bases; junction bases not matched to a gene: 6. The CDR3 extends over 15 amino acids. CDR3 coding DNA: TGTGCCAGCAGCGTAGGTGGGAGGGGTGGAGAGACCCAGTACTTC. It is translated as CASSVGGRGGETQYF.

Only one count was recorded for this clone. V usage is TRBV5-6 and J usage is TRBJ1-6, with 11 bases that match TRBD1. The CDR3 extends over 15 amino acids. The germline V gene has CDR1 SGHDT and CDR2 YYEEEE. J was trimmed by 6 bases and V by 3 bases; bases with no gene match: 2. The CDR3 DNA is TGTGCCAGCAGCTGGGGGACAGGGGGTAATTCACCCCTCCACTTT. Translation: CASSWGTGGNSPLHF.

The J gene is TRBJ1-5, the V gene TRBV4-1; D ambiguous. Trimming shortened V by 1 base and J by 6 bases, and 19 bases separated the two germline ends. This CDR3 has 17 residues. Germline CDR1 is MGHRA and CDR2 is YSYEKL. CDR3: CASSQVWEGPWGQPQHF. In DNA form, the CDR3 reads TGCGCCAGCAGCCAAGTTTGGGAGGGCCCTTGGGGTCAGCCCCAGCATTTT.

This chain's CDR3 is CASSSSLAGGVVNTQYF. CDR3 nucleotides: TGTGCCAGCAGCTCCTCACTAGCGGGGGGCGTTGTGAATACGCAGTATTTT. This chain links TRBV7-9 with TRBJ2-3; 12 bases agree with TRBD2. V was clipped by 4 bases and J by 7 bases; unmatched bases: 12. CDR1 SEHNR and CDR2 FQNEAQ come from the germline V gene (reference sequence). This CDR3 comprises 17 residues. Combining the CDR3 with reference TRBV7-9 and TRBJ2-3 gives the whole variable domain DTGVSQNPRHKITKRGQNVTFRCDPISEHNRLYWYRQTLGQGPEFLTYFQNEAQLEKSRLLSDRFSAERPKGSFSTLEIQRTEQGDSAMYLCASSSSLAGGVVNTQYFGPGTRLTVL.

The chain couples TRBV6-6 to TRBJ2-1; 8 bases are shared with TRBD2. With V trimmed by 2 bases and J by 12 bases, 3 bases remained unmatched. The CDR3 consists of 12 residues. Germline-derived CDR1 and CDR2 are MNHNY and SVGAGI (reference sequence). CDR3 residues: CASSYQAGGQFF. The CDR3 DNA is TGTGCCAGCAGTTACCAGGCGGGGGGGCAGTTCTTC.

The rearrangement links TRBV7-7 to TRBJ2-3, with D perhaps matching TRBD1 (6 bases). The CDR3 is 14 amino acids. Germline loops: CDR1 SSHAT, CDR2 FNYEAQ (reference sequence). Trimming stripped 4 bases from V and 6 bases from J, with 14 bases between. The chain's CDR3 is CASSSYPGADTQYF. The CDR3 DNA sequence: TGTGCCAGCAGCTCCTACCCAGGGGCTGATACGCAGTATTTT.

V gene TRBV6-5 combines with J gene TRBJ1-2, with D perhaps TRBD1 (6 bases). Germline CDR1 and CDR2: MNHEY and SVGAGI. V was clipped by 10 bases and J by 4 bases, with 16 bases between them. The CDR3 is 13 residues long. CDR3 in amino acids: CATTAGGGYGYTF. The CDR3 DNA sequence: TGTGCCACCACCGCGGGGGGCGGCTATGGCTACACCTTC.

This CDR3 reads CASSLGLSTDTQYF. CDR3 DNA sequence: TGCGCCAGCAGCTTGGGACTTAGCACAGATACGCAGTATTTT. This chain connects TRBV5-1 to TRBJ2-3; D not certain. CDR1 is SGHRS, CDR2 YFSETQ, per germline. V was clipped by 0 bases and J by 0 bases, with 5 bases between them. The CDR3 extends over 14 amino acids.

This chain uses TRBV2 with TRBJ1-4, with D possibly matching TRBD1 (6 bases). V gave up 2 bases and J gave up 2 bases, with 12 bases separating them. The germline gives CDR1 SNHLY, CDR2 FYNNEI. CDR3 size: 16 residues. Here the CDR3 reads CASSEYRDRTNEKLFF. The CDR3 bases are TGTGCCAGCAGTGAATACAGGGATCGGACTAATGAAAAACTGTTTTTT.

This clone has only one observation. The CDR3 nucleotides read TGTGCCAGCAGCGTAGCTCCCCCTAGCGGGGGCACAGATACGCAGTATTTT. Translating gives CASSVAPPSGGTDTQYF. This chain connects TRBV9 to TRBJ2-3, with 9 bases that match TRBD2. V lost 0 bases, J lost 1 base, and 6 bases stayed unmatched. The CDR3 is 17 amino acids. Germline V gives CDR1 SGDLS, CDR2 YYNGEE.

This chain links TRBV6-5 with TRBJ1-1; D call uncertain. Trimming took off 7 bases at V and 7 bases at J, with 10 bases between the two ends. Germline CDR1 is MNHEY and CDR2 is SVGAGI. CDR3 length: 11 amino acids. The CDR3 region has the DNA TGTGCCAGCATAGGCGGTGATGAAGCTTTCTTT. Its protein is CASIGGDEAFF.

This clone was seen a handful of times. The sample holds other DNA sequences that translate to the same CDR3. The chain uses TRBV29-1 and TRBJ1-5; D is possibly TRBD1 (6 bases). Trimming took 5 bases from V and 4 from J, leaving 12 bases between them. The CDR3 extends over 13 amino acids. Germline CDR1 SQVTM, CDR2 ANQGSEA. DNA of the CDR3: TGCAGCGTTACGACAGGAGTAAATCAGCCCCAGCATTTT. Translating it yields CSVTTGVNQPQHF.

The CDR3 protein is CASSYRGIGYTF. The CDR3 DNA sequence: TGTGCCAGCAGTTACAGGGGGATCGGCTACACCTTC. The gene calls are TRBV6-5 and TRBJ1-2; D is perhaps TRBD1 (6 bases). With 2 bases removed from V and 8 bases from J, the gap between germline ends came to 9 bases. The CDR3 is made up of 12 amino acids. CDR1 is MNHEY and CDR2 is SVGAGI in the germline V gene.

V is TRBV27 and J is TRBJ2-1, with 8 bases fitting TRBD1. The ends lost 1 base at V and 7 bases at J; junction bases unmatched: 12. The CDR3 length is 17 residues. Germline V gene lookup returns CDR1 MNHEY and CDR2 SMNVEV (reference sequence). CDR3 sequence (DNA): TGTGCCAGCAGTTTATACGGAACTACAGGGGGGAAGAATGAGCAGTTCTTC. As protein: CASSLYGTTGGKNEQFF.